Listed below are T cell receptor beta chains from one sample, sequenced in a study of CD8+ T cells in alopecia areata. Data came from immunoSEQ multiplex PCR; TCRdb stores just in-frame clones and leaves some out. The sample consists of 95,000 to 110,000 clones, approximately 90% of them appearing once. This material consisted of CD8+ T cells sorted from blood, taken at approximately week 34, from a patient treated with tofacitinib. The receptors were gathered from a human donor with alopecia areata. CDR3s include the opening cysteine and the closing phenylalanine or tryptophan. D genes are given only for firm matches.

CDR3: CASSYPGLDDNEQFF; J: TRBJ2-1; D: TRBD2; V: TRBV6-5; length: 15
CDR3: CASTPGGTAYEQYF; J: TRBJ2-7; D: TRBD2; V: TRBV9; length: 14
CDR3: CSVEGESDEQYF; J: NA; D: NA; V: TRBV29-1; length: 12
CDR3: CAWSPPGQQYEQYF; J: NA; D: TRBD1; V: TRBV30; length: 14
CDR3: CASSSYTDTQYF; J: TRBJ2-3; D: NA; V: TRBV27; length: 12
CDR3: CAWDPGSDTDTQYF; J: TRBJ2-3; D: NA; V: TRBV30; length: 14
CDR3: CASSLGGSWDYEQYF; J: TRBJ2-7; D: NA; V: TRBV7-9; length: 15
CDR3: CSAELSSYNEQFF; J: TRBJ2-1; D: NA; V: TRBV29-1; length: 13
CDR3: CASSLTGLRREQYF; J: TRBJ2-7; D: NA; V: TRBV5-1; length: 14
CDR3: CASSFYVGTEAFF; J: TRBJ1-1; D: NA; V: TRBV27; length: 13